This is a list of T cell receptor beta chains from one sample in a study of cytomegalovirus exposure and HLA in healthy donors. Using immunoSEQ multiplex PCR, the repertoire was profiled, and TCRdb retains in-frame clones only, with some absent. The sample lists over 200,000 clones; 82% were seen once. The source material was PBMCs. All receptors come from a man aged 40-49 years in good health and CMV-seropositive. The CDR3 runs from the conserved cysteine through the conserved F or W. The D gene is left open where the match is weak. The size entry is marked missing in some rows and otherwise reads once, few, many or a size class.

J gene	CDR3 length	clone size	D gene	V gene	CDR3 protein	CDR3 DNA
TRBJ2-1	13	few	TRBD2	TRBV7-6	CASSFGGSSEQFF	TGTGCCAGCAGCTTCGGCGGGAGTAGTGAGCAGTTCTTC
TRBJ2-7	15	.	TRBD1	TRBV13	CASSQLNRGTYEQYF	TGTGCCAGCAGCCAACTCAACAGGGGAACCTACGAGCAGTACTTC
TRBJ2-2	16	.	TRBD2	TRBV29-1	CSVGGGAGEITGELFF	TGCAGCGTGGGTGGAGGAGCGGGAGAGATCACCGGGGAGCTGTTTTTT
TRBJ2-7	15	.	TRBD1	TRBV25-1	CAPPDRDKDSYEQYF	TGTGCCCCACCCGACAGGGATAAAGACTCCTACGAGCAGTACTTC
TRBJ2-7	14	once	TRBD1	TRBV2	CASMSGQGVGEQYF	TGTGCCAGCATGTCGGGACAGGGAGTAGGGGAGCAGTACTTC
TRBJ2-3	14	.	TRBD2	TRBV6-5	CASSQGTSRGTQYF	TGTGCCAGCAGTCAAGGGACTAGCCGGGGGACGCAGTATTTT
TRBJ2-3	17	.	TRBD2	TRBV9	CASSVGTLAGAGDTQYF	TGTGCCAGCAGCGTAGGAACGCTAGCGGGAGCGGGGGATACGCAGTATTTT
TRBJ2-7	13	few	TRBD2	TRBV7-6	CASSAGRAYEQYF	TGTGCCAGCAGCGCGGGGAGGGCCTACGAGCAGTACTTC
TRBJ1-2	14	.	TRBD1	TRBV5-4	CASSSPDRDYGYTF	TGTGCCAGCAGCTCGCCCGACAGGGACTATGGCTACACCTTC
TRBJ1-1	14	.	.	TRBV12-2	CASRPDLSYTEAFF	TGTGCAAGTCGCCCGGACTTATCTTACACTGAAGCTTTCTTT
TRBJ1-4	15	.	TRBD1	TRBV5-1	CASSSGGIGNEKLFF	TGCGCCAGCAGCTCAGGGGGCATAGGTAATGAAAAACTGTTTTTT
TRBJ1-1	14	few	.	TRBV7-9	CASSEQGSITEAFF	TGTGCCAGCAGCGAACAGGGCTCGATAACTGAAGCTTTCTTT
TRBJ2-1	14	.	TRBD1	TRBV10-1	CASSLGQGGTEQFF	TGCGCCAGCAGTCTGGGACAGGGGGGCACTGAGCAGTTCTTC
TRBJ2-3	12	.	.	TRBV5-1	CASSLSADTQYF	TGCGCCAGCAGCTTGTCAGCAGATACGCAGTATTTT
TRBJ1-6	14	.	TRBD1	TRBV6-4	CASRSGQNNSPLHF	TGTGCCAGCAGGTCGGGACAGAATAATTCACCCCTCCACTTT
TRBJ2-1	16	.	TRBD1	TRBV5-6	CASSVDWTGSYNEQFF	TGTGCCAGCAGCGTGGACTGGACAGGCTCCTACAATGAGCAGTTCTTC
TRBJ1-2	12	.	TRBD1	TRBV27	CASSFQGDGYTF	TGTGCCAGCAGTTTTCAGGGGGATGGCTACACCTTC
TRBJ2-2	15	.	TRBD2	TRBV6-5	CASKEWREGTGELFF	TGTGCCAGCAAGGAGTGGCGGGAGGGCACCGGGGAGCTGTTTTTT
TRBJ2-7	15	few	TRBD1	TRBV7-9	CSSSSTGGASFEQYF	TGTTCCAGCAGCTCGACAGGGGGCGCTTCTTTCGAGCAGTACTTC
TRBJ2-7	17	.	TRBD2	TRBV11-2	CASSLSTPSGIGYEQYF	TGTGCCAGCAGCTTAAGTACCCCTAGCGGGATAGGGTACGAGCAGTACTTC
TRBJ1-4	15	.	.	TRBV7-3	CASSPQGLANEKLFF	TGTGCCAGCAGCCCTCAGGGGCTGGCTAATGAAAAACTGTTTTTT
TRBJ2-7	15	.	.	TRBV29-1	CSVLGHYLNFYEQYF	TGCAGCGTACTCGGACACTACCTTAACTTCTACGAGCAGTACTTC
TRBJ1-2	14	.	.	TRBV6-1	CASRRDPSVYGYTF	TGTGCCAGCAGGCGGGACCCCTCCGTCTATGGCTACACCTTC
TRBJ1-2	16	.	.	TRBV6-1	CASSDQQGYRNYGYTF	TGTGCCAGCAGTGACCAACAGGGATATCGTAACTATGGCTACACCTTC
TRBJ2-3	16	few	TRBD2	TRBV6-5	CASSWLAGDYTDTQYF	TGTGCCAGCAGTTGGCTAGCGGGAGACTACACAGATACGCAGTATTTT
TRBJ1-5	17	.	.	TRBV15	CATSREVLRGSNQPQHF	TGTGCCACCAGCAGAGAAGTTCTAAGAGGGAGCAATCAGCCCCAGCATTTT
TRBJ1-4	14	.	.	TRBV5-1	CASSLAGSNEKLFF	TGCGCCAGCAGCTTGGCCGGTTCTAATGAAAAACTGTTTTTT
TRBJ2-5	15	.	TRBD1	TRBV4-1	CASSQTGARQETQYF	TGCGCCAGCAGCCAAACAGGGGCGAGGCAAGAGACCCAGTACTTC
TRBJ1-2	15	.	.	TRBV29-1	CSVEQTTDRMYGYTF	TGCAGCGTTGAACAAACTACCGACAGGATGTATGGCTACACCTTC
TRBJ1-1	13	.	.	TRBV6-5	CASSPFLNTEAFF	TGTGCCAGCAGCCCCTTTCTTAACACTGAAGCTTTCTTT
TRBJ1-2	13	once	TRBD1	TRBV7-6	CASSLETGDGYTF	TGTGCCAGCAGCTTAGAGACAGGGGATGGCTACACCTTC
TRBJ1-5	14	.	.	TRBV30	CAWSVGSGNQPQHF	TGTGCCTGGAGTGTCGGGTCAGGCAATCAGCCCCAGCATTTT
TRBJ2-5	14	.	.	TRBV18	CASSQWQGMETQYF	TGTGCCAGCTCACAGTGGCAGGGTATGGAGACCCAGTACTTC
TRBJ1-5	19	.	TRBD1	TRBV19	CASSIVRGQMLRGNQPQHF	TGTGCCAGTAGTATAGTTAGGGGACAGATGTTACGGGGCAATCAGCCCCAGCATTTT
TRBJ2-3	15	.	.	TRBV5-4	CASSPGTTSTDTQYF	TGTGCCAGCAGCCCCGGGACAACTAGCACAGATACGCAGTATTTT
TRBJ2-2	16	.	TRBD2	TRBV5-1	CASKWLAGANTGELFF	TGCGCCAGTAAGTGGCTAGCGGGAGCGAACACCGGGGAGCTGTTTTTT
TRBJ1-2	15	once	TRBD1	TRBV19	CASSSGTDTNYGYTF	TGTGCCAGTAGTTCAGGGACAGATACTAACTATGGCTACACCTTC
TRBJ1-2	16	.	.	TRBV15	CATSREQGTFNYGYTF	TGTGCCACCAGCAGAGAGCAGGGCACCTTCAACTATGGCTACACCTTC